The clone carrying this T cell receptor (beta chain) was detected only once. These data belong to a study of control samples from healthy donors and cancer patients. Generated by immunoSEQ multiplex PCR, the TCRdb table keeps only in-frame clones and is missing some. The sample carries some 120,000 clones, around 87% recorded once. The ends lost 0 bases at V and 5 bases at J; junction bases unmatched: 3. CDR3 length: 15 residues. Germline lookup yields CDR1 SEHNR and CDR2 FQNEAQ (reference sequence). This TCR derives from a man aged 55 to 70 in good health. The rearrangement uses TRBV7-9 and TRBJ1-5; 8 bases map to TRBD1. The sequencing sample was made of blood. CDR3 sequence: CASSLASGGYQPQHF. CDR3 in DNA: TGTGCCAGCAGCTTAGCCTCAGGGGGCTATCAGCCCCAGCATTTT.